This T cell receptor (beta chain) was profiled in a study of shared clonotypes between healthy human individuals. This clone has a handful of counts. Its antigen is not identified. The same CDR3 also results from other DNA sequences found in this sample. In the authors' methods: Junction-only sequences without quality scores came from ImmunoSEQ, so filtering differed. The data were produced by immunoSEQ multiplex PCR, yet TCRdb's version contains in-frame clones alone and is incomplete. V, J and clone size reflect that table, while D and trimming were determined from the DNA. The repertoire holds about 480,000 clones, with more than 65% as singletons. Tens of millions of PBMCs were counted before genomic DNA extraction. Study outcomes and limitations: Since donors were few, the genetic and exposure-history diversity represented was limited. Sampling covered blood only; tissue repertoires likely differ.

This CDR3 comprises 12 residues. V was pared by 1 base and J by 4 bases, with 5 bases between. Germline V gene sequence: CDR1 SEHNR, CDR2 FQNEAQ (reference sequence). This TCR was sampled from a woman aged 40 to 50 in good health. Some clones in this sample may be carry-over from other donors' samples. The V gene is TRBV7-9, the J gene TRBJ2-7; D uncertain. The sequenced material came from PBMCs. CDR3 nucleotide sequence: TGTGCCAGCAGCTTAGTCGGGTACGAGCAGTACTTC. Translating gives CASSLVGYEQYF.